This T cell receptor (beta chain) was profiled in a study of blood T cell repertoires in COVID-19. Study summary: Sites across the United States, Italy and Spain contributed samples from acute and convalescent COVID-19. PBMCs, B-cell-depleted T cells, or T cells were the source of the cDNA or gDNA that made up the material.

Recruited during active infection, patients (from Seattle) were subsequently followed longitudinally. In the original processing: Amplification of reference gene primers provided the estimated nucleated cell counts. TCRdb's copy holds only in-frame clones and misses some; the assay was immunoSEQ multiplex PCR. D and trimming were read from the DNA, whereas the V and J calls and clone size are those reported in that table. Of 110,000 to 150,000 clones in the sample, roughly 80% were seen once. The germline CDR1 and CDR2 sequences are DFQATT and SNEGSKA (reference sequence). The CDR3 consists of 15 residues. After removal of 3 bases from V and 4 bases from J, the junction contained 9 bases not matched to a gene.

The TCR sequence derives from a woman in her 70s with COVID-19, enrolled during active disease. Specimen: peripheral blood. The V gene is TRBV20-1, the J gene TRBJ1-5; 7 bases line up with TRBD1. The CDR3 is CSASIGGQSNQPQHF. The CDR3 DNA reads as TGCAGTGCTAGTATCGGGGGACAGTCTAATCAGCCCCAGCATTTT.